A selection of T cell receptor beta chains follows, all from one sample in a study of blood T cells in healthy people across ages. TCRdb passed the 5' RACE reads through MiXCR, listing each CDR3 protein once. The sample consists of 1 million or so distinct CDR3 sequences, 35% to 55% of them appearing once. The sequencing input was blood. The source of these receptors is an older woman in good health. Both conserved end residues are part of each CDR3. D genes are given only for firm matches. Clone size is given for some rows only: seen once, a few or many times, or a class if the clone is expanded.

D: NA
size: once
J: TRBJ2-3
V: TRBV7-9
DNA: TGTGCCAGCAGAGCGGAGAACCACCCCACAGATACGCAGTATTTT
CDR3: CASRAENHPTDTQYF

D: TRBD1
size: many
J: TRBJ2-7
V: TRBV29-1
DNA: TGCAGCGTCTCGGACAGGGGCTACGAGCAGTACTTC
CDR3: CSVSDRGYEQYF

D: NA
size: once
J: TRBJ2-7
V: TRBV6-1
DNA: TGTGCCAGCAACCGGGAAGCTTTAACCTACGAGCAGTACTTC
CDR3: CASNREALTYEQYF

D: NA
size: NA
J: TRBJ2-7
V: TRBV29-1
DNA: TGCAGCGTCTCCACAGGGAACGGGAATGAGCAGTACTTC
CDR3: CSVSTGNGNEQYF

D: NA
size: many
J: TRBJ2-5
V: TRBV12-3/TRBV12-4
DNA: TGTGCCAGCAGTTTCAGGGTACAAGAGACCCAGTACTTC
CDR3: CASSFRVQETQYF

D: TRBD2
size: few
J: TRBJ2-1
V: TRBV27
DNA: TGTGCCGGCAGCCCACCCCCACGGGCGGGAGGGCCACATGAGCAGTTCTTC
CDR3: CAGSPPPRAGGPHEQFF

D: NA
size: few
J: TRBJ2-4
V: TRBV28
DNA: TGTGCCAGCAGTAAAGGACCTTGGGAGCAGTACTTC
CDR3: CASSKGPWEQYF

D: TRBD2
size: NA
J: TRBJ2-5
V: TRBV6-2/TRBV6-3
DNA: TGTGCCAGCAGTTACTCGACTAGCGGAGAGACCCAGTACTTC
CDR3: CASSYSTSGETQYF

D: TRBD1
size: NA
J: TRBJ1-5
V: TRBV20-1
DNA: TGCAGTGCTAGAGATGGACAGGGTGAAAAGCCCCAGCATTTT
CDR3: CSARDGQGEKPQHF

D: NA
size: NA
J: TRBJ2-5
V: TRBV30
DNA: TGTGCCTGGGGGGGACCCCTGGAGGAGCAGTACTTC
CDR3: CAWGGPLEEQYF

D: NA
size: few
J: TRBJ2-5
V: TRBV12-1
DNA: TGTGCCAGCAGCTTTCCGACAGGGCGGGACGAGACCCAGTACTTC
CDR3: CASSFPTGRDETQYF

D: TRBD2
size: NA
J: TRBJ2-3
V: TRBV20-1
DNA: TGCAGTGCTAGAGTTCCTAGCGGGAGTACAGATACGCAGTATTTT
CDR3: CSARVPSGSTDTQYF

D: NA
size: NA
J: TRBJ2-7
V: TRBV14
DNA: TGTGCCAGCAGCCAAGACGGAAGTACCACCGCTTTTTACGAGCAGTACTTC
CDR3: CASSQDGSTTAFYEQYF